This T cell receptor beta chain originates from a study of CD8 T cells in ankylosing spondylitis. Notes on the study in general: What appeared characteristic of ankylosing spondylitis blood was a TCR beta motif of eight highly homologous variants. Disease-linked clones reportedly showed significant enrichment in matched ankylosing spondylitis synovial fluid.

5'-RACE, quantitative and with molecular barcodes, yielded the TCR beta libraries. TCRdb redid the calling of the 5' RACE reads with MiXCR, one entry per CDR3 protein. The sample includes around 230,000 distinct CDR3 sequences, under 8.5% of them seen just once. The germline V gene encodes CDR1 SQVTM and CDR2 ANQGSEA. This CDR3 spans 13 amino acids. V was cut by 2 bases and J by 2 bases, with 10 bases left in between. In this sample, this clonotype turned up a few times. Its antigen remains unidentified. The chain employs TRBV29-1 and TRBJ2-7, with D possibly being TRBD2 (6 bases). The receptor's source is a female donor with ankylosing spondylitis or in good health (not recorded which). The sample taken for sequencing was blood, either unsorted or a sorted T cell fraction (not recorded which). CDR3 sequence reads: CSVERGNAYEQYF. In nucleotides, the CDR3 is TGCAGCGTTGAACGGGGGAACGCCTACGAGCAGTACTTC.